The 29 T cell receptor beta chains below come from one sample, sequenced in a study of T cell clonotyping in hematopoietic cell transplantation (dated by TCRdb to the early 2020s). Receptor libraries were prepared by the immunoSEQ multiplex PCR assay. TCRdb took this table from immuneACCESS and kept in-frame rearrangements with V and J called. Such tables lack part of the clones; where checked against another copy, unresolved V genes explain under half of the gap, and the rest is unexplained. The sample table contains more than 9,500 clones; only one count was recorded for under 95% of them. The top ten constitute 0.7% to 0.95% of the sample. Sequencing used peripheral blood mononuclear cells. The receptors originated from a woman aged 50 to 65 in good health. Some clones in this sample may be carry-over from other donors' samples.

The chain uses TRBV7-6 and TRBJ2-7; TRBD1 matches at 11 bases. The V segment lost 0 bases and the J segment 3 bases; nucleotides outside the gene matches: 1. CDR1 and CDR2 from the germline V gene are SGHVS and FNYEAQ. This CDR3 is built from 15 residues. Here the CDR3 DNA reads TGTGCCAGCAGCTTAGCCGGGACAGGGGGCTACGAGCAGTACTTC. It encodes CASSLAGTGGYEQYF.

The CDR3 nucleotides read TGTGCCAGCAGCCAGGGGACAGGATGGGAAAAACTGTTTTTT. It yields the protein CASSQGTGWEKLFF. The chain is built from TRBV28 and TRBJ1-4; 8 bases fit TRBD1. The CDR3 is made up of 14 amino acids. Trimming removed 6 bases from V and 8 bases from J; junction bases left unmatched: 8. Per the germline V gene, CDR1 is MDHEN and CDR2 is SYDVKM.

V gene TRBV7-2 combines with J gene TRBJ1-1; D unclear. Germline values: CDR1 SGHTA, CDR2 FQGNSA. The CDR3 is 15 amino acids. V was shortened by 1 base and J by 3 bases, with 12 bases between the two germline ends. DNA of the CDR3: TGTGCCAGCAGCTTAGAGTATGGGATAGACACTGAAGCTTTCTTT. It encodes CASSLEYGIDTEAFF.

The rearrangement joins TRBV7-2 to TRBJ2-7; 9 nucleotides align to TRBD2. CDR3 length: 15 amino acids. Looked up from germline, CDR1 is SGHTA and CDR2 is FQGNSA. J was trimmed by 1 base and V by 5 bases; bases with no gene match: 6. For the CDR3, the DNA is TGTGCCAGCAGCCGCGGGGGGGCAGGATCCTACGAGCAGTACTTC. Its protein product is CASSRGGAGSYEQYF. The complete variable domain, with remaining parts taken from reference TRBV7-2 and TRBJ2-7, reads GAGVSQSPSNKVTEKGKDVELRCDPISGHTALYWYRQSLGQGLEFLIYFQGNSAPDKSGLPSDRFSAERTGGSVSTLTIQRTQQEDSAVYLCASSRGGAGSYEQYFGPGTRLTVT.

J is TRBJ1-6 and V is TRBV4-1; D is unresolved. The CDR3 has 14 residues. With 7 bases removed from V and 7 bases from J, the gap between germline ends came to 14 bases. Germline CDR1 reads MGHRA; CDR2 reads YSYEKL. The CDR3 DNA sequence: TGCGCCAGCAAGCCCGGACGGGAAAATTCACCCCTCCACTTT. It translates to CASKPGRENSPLHF.

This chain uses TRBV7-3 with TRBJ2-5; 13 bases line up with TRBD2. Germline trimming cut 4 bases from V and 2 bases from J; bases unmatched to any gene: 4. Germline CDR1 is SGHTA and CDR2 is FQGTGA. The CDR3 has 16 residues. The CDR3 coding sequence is TGTGCCAGCAGCTCTGGGACTAGCGGGGCTCAAGAGACCCAGTACTTC. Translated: CASSSGTSGAQETQYF.

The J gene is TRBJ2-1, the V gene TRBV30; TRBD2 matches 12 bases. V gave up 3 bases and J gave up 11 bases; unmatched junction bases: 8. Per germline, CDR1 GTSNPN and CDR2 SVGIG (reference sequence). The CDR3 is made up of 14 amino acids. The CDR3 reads CAWRTSGGLLQQFF. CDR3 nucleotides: TGTGCCTGGAGGACTAGCGGGGGCCTACTACAGCAGTTCTTC.

CDR3 nucleotide sequence: TGTGCCAGCTCCCTCCAAAAACAGGGGACGGGTGAGCAGTTCTTC. Residues: CASSLQKQGTGEQFF. The rearrangement uses TRBV2 and TRBJ2-1; 7 positions agree with TRBD1. Trimming took 8 bases from V and 9 from J; bases not matched to a gene: 16. This CDR3 region has 15 residues. The V gene's germline CDR1 is SNHLY and CDR2 FYNNEI.

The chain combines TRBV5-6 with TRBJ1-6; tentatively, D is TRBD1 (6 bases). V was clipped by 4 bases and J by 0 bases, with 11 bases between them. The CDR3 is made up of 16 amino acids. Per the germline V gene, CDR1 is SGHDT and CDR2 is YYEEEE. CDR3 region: CASSAGGGSYNSPLHF. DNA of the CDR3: TGTGCCAGCAGCGCCGGGGGCGGCTCCTATAATTCACCCCTCCACTTT.

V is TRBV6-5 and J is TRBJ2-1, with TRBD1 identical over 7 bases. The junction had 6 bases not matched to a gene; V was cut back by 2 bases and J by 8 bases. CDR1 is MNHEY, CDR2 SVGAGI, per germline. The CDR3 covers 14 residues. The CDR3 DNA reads TGTGCCAGCAGTTACCTGGACAGGACCGATGAGCAGTTCTTC. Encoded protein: CASSYLDRTDEQFF.

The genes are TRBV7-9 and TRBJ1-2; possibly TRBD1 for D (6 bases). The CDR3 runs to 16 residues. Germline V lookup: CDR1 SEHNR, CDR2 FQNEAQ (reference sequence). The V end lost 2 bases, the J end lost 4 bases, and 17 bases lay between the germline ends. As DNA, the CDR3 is TGTGCCAGCAGCTTATCTGGGGGGCACAATCTCTATGGCTACACCTTC. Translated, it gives CASSLSGGHNLYGYTF.

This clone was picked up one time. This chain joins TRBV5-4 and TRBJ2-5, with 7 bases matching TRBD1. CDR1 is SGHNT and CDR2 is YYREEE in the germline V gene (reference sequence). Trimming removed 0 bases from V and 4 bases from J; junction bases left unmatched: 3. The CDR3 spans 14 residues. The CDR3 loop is CASSLEGGPETQYF. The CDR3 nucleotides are TGTGCCAGCAGCTTGGAAGGGGGCCCAGAGACCCAGTACTTC.

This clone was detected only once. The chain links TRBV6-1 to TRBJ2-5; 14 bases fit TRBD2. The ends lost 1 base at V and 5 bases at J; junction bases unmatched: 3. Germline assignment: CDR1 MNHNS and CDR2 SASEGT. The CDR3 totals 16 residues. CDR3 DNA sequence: TGTGCCAGCAGTGAAGGGAGACTAGCGGGGGGGGAGACCCAGTACTTC. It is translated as CASSEGRLAGGETQYF.

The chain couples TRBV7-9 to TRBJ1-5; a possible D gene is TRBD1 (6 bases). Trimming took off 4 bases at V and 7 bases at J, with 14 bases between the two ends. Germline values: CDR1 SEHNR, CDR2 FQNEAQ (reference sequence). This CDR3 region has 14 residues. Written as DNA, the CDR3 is TGTGCCAGCAGCTCCAGACAGGAGGGCCAGCCCCAGCATTTT. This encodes CASSSRQEGQPQHF.

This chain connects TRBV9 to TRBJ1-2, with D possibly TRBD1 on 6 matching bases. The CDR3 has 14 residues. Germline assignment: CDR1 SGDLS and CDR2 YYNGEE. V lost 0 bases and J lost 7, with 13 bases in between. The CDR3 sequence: CASSVGVGGAGYTF. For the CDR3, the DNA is TGTGCCAGCAGCGTAGGGGTCGGGGGGGCTGGCTACACCTTC.

The CDR3 is CASTLGVDSPLHF. Written as DNA, the CDR3 is TGCGCCAGCACATTAGGGGTCGATTCACCCCTCCACTTT. The rearrangement joins TRBV5-1 to TRBJ1-6, with D maybe TRBD1 (5 bases). The CDR3 runs 13 residues. V lost 6 bases and J lost 8, with 12 bases in between. In germline, CDR1 is SGHRS, CDR2 YFSETQ.

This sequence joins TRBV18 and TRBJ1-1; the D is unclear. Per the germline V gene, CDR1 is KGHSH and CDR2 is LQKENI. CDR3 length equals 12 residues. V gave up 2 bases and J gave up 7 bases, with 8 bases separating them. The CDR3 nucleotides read TGTGCCAGCTCACCAGCCGGGTTTGAAGCTTTCTTT. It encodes CASSPAGFEAFF.

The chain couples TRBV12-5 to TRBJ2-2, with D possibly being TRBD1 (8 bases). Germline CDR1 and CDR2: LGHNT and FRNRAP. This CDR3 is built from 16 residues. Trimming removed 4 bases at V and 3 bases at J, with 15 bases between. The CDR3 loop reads CASGSGQGGYTGELFF. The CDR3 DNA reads TGTGCTAGTGGTTCCGGACAGGGAGGGTACACCGGGGAGCTGTTTTTT.

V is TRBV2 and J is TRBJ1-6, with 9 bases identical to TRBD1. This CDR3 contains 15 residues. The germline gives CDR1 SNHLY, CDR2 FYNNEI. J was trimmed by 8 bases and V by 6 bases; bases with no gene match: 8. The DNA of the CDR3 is TGTGCCAGCAGACCGGGACAGGGAGAATATTCACCCCTCCACTTT. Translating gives CASRPGQGEYSPLHF.

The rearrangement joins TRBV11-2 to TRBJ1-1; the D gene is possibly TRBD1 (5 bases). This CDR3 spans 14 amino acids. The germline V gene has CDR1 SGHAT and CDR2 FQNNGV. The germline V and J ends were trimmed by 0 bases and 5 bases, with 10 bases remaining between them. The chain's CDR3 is CASSLDPGGTEAFF. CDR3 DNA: TGTGCCAGCAGCTTAGATCCCGGGGGGACTGAAGCTTTCTTT.

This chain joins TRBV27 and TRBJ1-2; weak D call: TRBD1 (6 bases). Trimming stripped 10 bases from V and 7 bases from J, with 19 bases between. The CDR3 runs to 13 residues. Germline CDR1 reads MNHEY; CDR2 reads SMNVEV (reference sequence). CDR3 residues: CATGGALGAGYTF. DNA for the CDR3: TGTGCCACCGGGGGGGCTCTGGGGGCTGGCTACACCTTC.

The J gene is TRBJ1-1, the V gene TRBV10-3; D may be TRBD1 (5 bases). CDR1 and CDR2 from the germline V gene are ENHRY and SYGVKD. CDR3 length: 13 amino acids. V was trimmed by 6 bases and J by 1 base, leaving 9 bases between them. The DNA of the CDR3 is TGTGCCATCAGAAACCAGGGGAACACTGAAGCTTTCTTT. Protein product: CAIRNQGNTEAFF.

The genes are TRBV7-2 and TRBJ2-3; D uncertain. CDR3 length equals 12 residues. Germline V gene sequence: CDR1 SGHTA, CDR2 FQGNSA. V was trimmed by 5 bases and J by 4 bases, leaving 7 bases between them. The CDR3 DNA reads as TGTGCCAGCAGCCCCGCCGCAGATACGCAGTATTTT. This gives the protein CASSPAADTQYF. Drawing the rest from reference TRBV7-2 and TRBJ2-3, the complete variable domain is GAGVSQSPSNKVTEKGKDVELRCDPISGHTALYWYRQSLGQGLEFLIYFQGNSAPDKSGLPSDRFSAERTGGSVSTLTIQRTQQEDSAVYLCASSPAADTQYFGPGTRLTVL.

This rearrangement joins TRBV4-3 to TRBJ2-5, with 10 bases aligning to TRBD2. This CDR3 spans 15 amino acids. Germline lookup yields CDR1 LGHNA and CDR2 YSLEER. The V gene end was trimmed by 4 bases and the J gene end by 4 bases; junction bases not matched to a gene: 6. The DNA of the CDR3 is TGCGCCAGCAGCCGGGGACTAGCGAACGGAGAGACCCAGTACTTC. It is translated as CASSRGLANGETQYF.

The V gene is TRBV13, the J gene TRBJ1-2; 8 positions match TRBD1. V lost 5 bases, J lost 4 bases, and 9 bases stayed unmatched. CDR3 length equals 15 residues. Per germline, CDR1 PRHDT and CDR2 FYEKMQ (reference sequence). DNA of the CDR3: TGTGCCAGCAGCAACCGACAGGGGCGGGGCTATGGCTACACCTTC. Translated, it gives CASSNRQGRGYGYTF.

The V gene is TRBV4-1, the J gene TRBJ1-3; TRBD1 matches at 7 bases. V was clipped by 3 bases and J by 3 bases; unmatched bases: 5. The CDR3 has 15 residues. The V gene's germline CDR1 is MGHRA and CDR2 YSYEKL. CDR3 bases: TGCGCCAGCAGCCAGGGACAGACCTATGGAAACACCATATATTTT. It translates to CASSQGQTYGNTIYF.

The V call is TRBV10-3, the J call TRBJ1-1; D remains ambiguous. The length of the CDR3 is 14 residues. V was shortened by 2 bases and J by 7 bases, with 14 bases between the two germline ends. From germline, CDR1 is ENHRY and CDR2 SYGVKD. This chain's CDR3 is CAISEQGVEGEAFF. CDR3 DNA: TGTGCCATCAGTGAGCAAGGAGTTGAGGGTGAAGCTTTCTTT.

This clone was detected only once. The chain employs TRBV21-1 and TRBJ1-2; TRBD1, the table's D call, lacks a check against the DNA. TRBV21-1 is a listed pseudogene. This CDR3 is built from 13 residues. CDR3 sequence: CASSTQENYGYTF. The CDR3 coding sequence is TGTGCCAGCAGCACACAGGAAAACTATGGCTACACCTTC.

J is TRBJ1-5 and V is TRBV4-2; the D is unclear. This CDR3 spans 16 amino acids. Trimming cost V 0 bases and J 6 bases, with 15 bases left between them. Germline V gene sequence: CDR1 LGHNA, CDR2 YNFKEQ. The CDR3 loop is CASSQETGRVGQPQHF. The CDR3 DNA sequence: TGTGCCAGCAGCCAAGAAACCGGGAGGGTCGGTCAGCCCCAGCATTTT.